Below are 25 T cell receptor beta chains sequenced from a single sample in a study of cytomegalovirus exposure and HLA in healthy donors. The PCR made use of 60 Vbeta and 13 Jbeta primers. Sequencing was performed with immunoSEQ multiplex PCR; in TCRdb, only in-frame clones are kept and a portion is missing. The table shows 210,000 or so clones, with approximately 81% occurring only once. The sequenced sample consisted of PBMCs. These receptor sequences come from a human donor in good health.

This clone was observed a handful of times. For the CDR3, the DNA is TGTGCCAGTACCTCTTCAAGAGGGTACACTGAAGCTTTCTTT. The encoded protein is CASTSSRGYTEAFF. This chain links TRBV19 with TRBJ1-1; D gene uncertain. Looked up from germline, CDR1 is LNHDA and CDR2 is SQIVND (reference sequence). Trimming cost V 7 bases and J 3 bases, with 15 bases left between them. The CDR3 runs 14 residues.

J is TRBJ2-3 and V is TRBV7-3; TRBD2 matches 7 bases. J lost 6 bases, V lost 5 bases, and 11 bases had no gene match. This CDR3 has 15 residues. Per germline, CDR1 SGHTA and CDR2 FQGTGA. This chain's CDR3 is CASSPWTRGFDTQYF. The DNA for the CDR3 is TGTGCCAGCAGCCCGTGGACTAGAGGTTTTGATACGCAGTATTTT.

This clone was found a few times. This chain links TRBV15 with TRBJ2-6; D is uncertain. The CDR3 is made up of 15 amino acids. Deletions cut 1 base from V and 2 bases from J, with 6 bases between. Germline V lookup: CDR1 LNHNV, CDR2 YYDKDF (reference sequence). In nucleotides, the CDR3 is TGTGCCACCAGCAGAGGGAGAGCTGGGGCCAACGTCCTGACTTTC. Its translation: CATSRGRAGANVLTF. Looking up the rest from reference TRBV15 and TRBJ2-6 gives the full variable domain: DAMVIQNPRYQVTQFGKPVTLSCSQTLNHNVMYWYQQKSSQAPKLLFHYYDKDFNNEADTPDNFQSRRPNTSFCFLDIRSPGLGDTAMYLCATSRGRAGANVLTFGAGSRLTVL.

V usage is TRBV28 and J usage is TRBJ2-6; unclear D gene. CDR1 and CDR2 (germline): MDHEN, SYDVKM. The CDR3 runs 13 residues. V was clipped by 5 bases and J by 0 bases, with 2 bases between them. CDR3: CASSLSGANVLTF. In DNA, the CDR3 is TGTGCCAGCAGTCTCTCTGGGGCCAACGTCCTGACTTTC.

CDR3 sequence: CASSYRGGYTDTQYF. The CDR3 nucleotides are TGTGCCAGCAGCTACAGGGGGGGTTACACAGATACGCAGTATTTT. The chain carries TRBV5-6 and TRBJ2-3, with D perhaps TRBD1 (8 bases). V lost 3 bases to trimming and J lost 2 bases, with 13 bases between them. The CDR3 contains 15 residues. The V gene's germline CDR1 is SGHDT and CDR2 YYEEEE.

The gene calls are TRBV7-9 and TRBJ2-1, with a tentative D call TRBD1 (5 bases). With 1 base removed from V and 4 bases from J, the gap between germline ends came to 11 bases. This CDR3 has 15 amino acids. From germline, CDR1 is SEHNR and CDR2 FQNEAQ (reference sequence). The DNA for the CDR3 is TGTGCCAGCAGCTTAGGAGGTTCAGGGTACAATGAGCAGTTCTTC. It codes for CASSLGGSGYNEQFF. The full variable domain, completed using reference TRBV7-9 and TRBJ2-1, is DTGVSQNPRHKITKRGQNVTFRCDPISEHNRLYWYRQTLGQGPEFLTYFQNEAQLEKSRLLSDRFSAERPKGSFSTLEIQRTEQGDSAMYLCASSLGGSGYNEQFFGPGTRLTVL.

J is TRBJ2-2 and V is TRBV27; 7 positions agree with TRBD2. The CDR3 has 20 amino acids. Germline V gene sequence: CDR1 MNHEY, CDR2 SMNVEV (reference sequence). V lost 4 bases to trimming and J lost 2 bases; unmatched junction nucleotides: 19. CDR3 sequence reads: CASSWSRLLAERTNTGELFF. For the CDR3, the DNA is TGTGCCAGCAGTTGGTCTCGACTGCTAGCGGAGAGGACTAACACCGGGGAGCTGTTTTTT.

V gene TRBV6-5 combines with J gene TRBJ2-7, with a weak D call TRBD2 (6 bases). The CDR3 totals 14 residues. CDR1 is MNHEY and CDR2 is SVGAGI in the germline V gene. V was clipped by 0 bases and J by 2 bases, with 8 bases between them. Here the CDR3 reads CASSYSGGTYEQYF. The CDR3 DNA reads TGTGCCAGCAGTTACTCGGGCGGGACCTACGAGCAGTACTTC.

The chain is built from TRBV25-1 and TRBJ2-1, with 9 bases that match TRBD2. Losses at the gene ends were 4 bases for V and 9 bases for J; bases not matched to a gene: 10. Germline CDR1 MGHDK, CDR2 SYGVNS. The CDR3 covers 15 residues. CDR3 sequence: CASSARGGGSIEQFF. For the CDR3, the DNA is TGTGCCAGCAGTGCCCGCGGGGGGGGATCTATTGAGCAGTTCTTC.

This clone was seen more than once but under ten times. Distinct nucleotide sequences in the sample also encode this CDR3. The chain combines TRBV11-3 with TRBJ2-3; TRBD2 aligns across 14 bases. CDR3 length: 16 amino acids. In germline, CDR1 is SGHNT, CDR2 YENEEA. V trimming: 5 bases; J trimming: 3 bases; junction bases outside the gene matches: 4. Here the CDR3 DNA reads TGTGCCAGCAGCCCAGGACTAGCGGGAGGTACAGATACGCAGTATTTT. This gives the protein CASSPGLAGGTDTQYF.

The chain couples TRBV2 to TRBJ2-2; D unclear. In germline, CDR1 is SNHLY, CDR2 FYNNEI. The CDR3 consists of 13 residues. Trimming took 9 bases from V and 1 from J, leaving 9 bases between them. CDR3 amino acids: CARNIKNTGELFF. The CDR3, as DNA: TGTGCCAGAAACATAAAGAACACCGGGGAGCTGTTTTTT. Full variable domain (outside the CDR3, taken from reference TRBV2 and TRBJ2-2): EPEVTQTPSHQVTQMGQEVILRCVPISNHLYFYWYRQILGQKVEFLVSFYNNEISEKSEIFDDQFSVERPDGSNFTLKIRSTKLEDSAMYFCARNIKNTGELFFGEGSRLTVL.

The chain combines TRBV7-2 with TRBJ2-3; perhaps TRBD1 as D (6 bases). This CDR3 is 13 amino acids long. V shed 2 bases and J shed 6 bases, with 9 bases lying between them. In germline, CDR1 is SGHTA, CDR2 FQGNSA. CDR3 bases: TGTGCCAGCAGCTTACACAGGGCGGATACGCAGTATTTT. Translated, it gives CASSLHRADTQYF.

The chain carries TRBV5-1 and TRBJ1-1; a possible D gene is TRBD1 (5 bases). Trimming removed 0 bases from V and 6 bases from J, with 15 bases in between. The CDR3 loop spans 15 amino acids. Germline V CDR1 and CDR2: SGHRS, YFSETQ. CDR3 DNA sequence: TGCGCCAGCAGCTTGGTGGGAGGGAGGGGCTCTGAAGCTTTCTTT. This codes for CASSLVGGRGSEAFF.

V is TRBV11-2 and J is TRBJ2-7; a possible D gene is TRBD2 (5 bases). CDR3 length: 17 residues. Germline V gene data show CDR1 as SGHAT and CDR2 as FQNNGV. The V end was cut by 2 bases, the J end by 2 bases, with 19 bases between. Here the CDR3 reads CASSLSAWSGPPYEQYF. Here the CDR3 DNA reads TGTGCCAGCAGCTTAAGTGCGTGGAGCGGTCCTCCCTACGAGCAGTACTTC.

This chain uses TRBV28 with TRBJ1-4; D is perhaps TRBD1 (6 bases). There are 13 residues in the CDR3. Germline V gene lookup returns CDR1 MDHEN and CDR2 SYDVKM. Trimming removed 5 bases at V and 7 bases at J, with 11 bases between. The chain's CDR3 is CASSVGQIEKLFF. In nucleotides, the CDR3 is TGTGCCAGCAGTGTCGGACAGATTGAAAAACTGTTTTTT.

The rearrangement uses TRBV28 and TRBJ1-5, with D perhaps matching TRBD1 (6 bases). V was shortened by 10 bases and J by 4 bases, with 17 bases between the two germline ends. The CDR3 spans 14 residues. CDR1 and CDR2 (germline): MDHEN, SYDVKM. DNA of the CDR3: TGTGCCACCCACATAAATACAGGGAATCAGCCCCAGCATTTT. As protein: CATHINTGNQPQHF.

The V gene is TRBV6-5, the J gene TRBJ2-3, with 7 bases that match TRBD1. Germline V gene lookup returns CDR1 MNHEY and CDR2 SVGAGI. V gave up 5 bases and J gave up 5 bases; unmatched junction bases: 10. This CDR3 spans 15 amino acids. CDR3 amino acids: CASSRQGMSGDTQYF. DNA of the CDR3: TGTGCCAGCAGTAGACAGGGAATGAGCGGAGATACGCAGTATTTT.

The CDR3 region has the DNA TGTGCCAGCAGCCTTCGCGGGGGTAGGACTGAAGCTTTCTTT. Its protein product is CASSLRGGRTEAFF. This chain uses TRBV6-5 with TRBJ1-1, with D possibly matching TRBD1 (5 bases). CDR1 is MNHEY and CDR2 is SVGAGI in the germline V gene. The CDR3 is 14 residues long. Trimming took off 6 bases at V and 5 bases at J, with 16 bases between the two ends.

The chain recombines TRBV29-1 with TRBJ1-1, with 7 bases identical to TRBD1. From germline, CDR1 is SQVTM and CDR2 ANQGSEA. The CDR3 is 12 residues long. V was clipped by 6 bases and J by 5 bases; unmatched bases: 6. The CDR3 coding sequence is TGCAGCGTCGTCGACAGGGTGACTGAAGCTTTCTTT. This codes for CSVVDRVTEAFF.

Notes on this clone: Other DNA sequences in the same sample also yield this CDR3. This chain uses TRBV28 with TRBJ2-7, with D unclear. The germline V gene encodes CDR1 MDHEN and CDR2 SYDVKM. Trimming removed 4 bases at V and 3 bases at J, with 4 bases between. This CDR3 is 11 amino acids long. CDR3 bases: TGTGCCAGCAGTTCCTTCTACGAGCAGTACTTC. Translation: CASSSFYEQYF.

This chain connects TRBV18 to TRBJ2-7; 12 bases are a match to TRBD2. V dropped 6 bases and J dropped 4; count of bases not matched to a gene: 7. CDR3 length equals 15 residues. The germline V gene encodes CDR1 KGHSH and CDR2 LQKENI. CDR3 sequence: CASSQLAGGLYEQYF. The CDR3 DNA reads TGTGCCAGCTCGCAACTAGCGGGAGGACTATACGAGCAGTACTTC.

This chain joins TRBV2 and TRBJ2-5, with D tentatively TRBD2 (6 bases). Matching the DNA end better, TRBJ2-7 makes the J call doubtful. From germline, CDR1 is SNHLY and CDR2 FYNNEI. This CDR3 region has 14 residues. Written as DNA, the CDR3 is TGTGCCAGCAAGTCAGCTAGCGTAACCTACGAGCAGTACTTC. Its protein product is CASKSASVTYEQYF.

This clone has just one count. The chain joins TRBV27 to TRBJ2-3; 9 bases are a match to TRBD2. The CDR3 contains 15 residues. Germline-derived CDR1 and CDR2 are MNHEY and SMNVEV (reference sequence). Trimming took 5 bases from V and 6 from J; bases not matched to a gene: 9. CDR3 in amino acids: CASSQKGREGDTQYF. The CDR3 coding sequence is TGTGCCAGCAGTCAAAAAGGGCGGGAGGGCGATACGCAGTATTTT.

The V gene is TRBV5-1, the J gene TRBJ2-3; TRBD2 matches at 12 bases. The CDR3 extends over 16 amino acids. V lost 5 bases to trimming and J lost 0 bases; unmatched junction nucleotides: 4. Germline-derived CDR1 and CDR2 are SGHRS and YFSETQ. The CDR3: CASSFGLAGSTDTQYF. The CDR3 nucleotides are TGCGCCAGCAGTTTCGGACTAGCGGGAAGCACAGATACGCAGTATTTT.

The chain uses TRBV7-6 and TRBJ2-3; D unclear. CDR1 and CDR2 from the germline V gene are SGHVS and FNYEAQ. There are 15 residues in the CDR3. V gave up 2 bases and J gave up 0 bases, with 9 bases separating them. CDR3 nucleotides: TGTGCCAGCAGCTTATACCTAACCAGCACAGATACGCAGTATTTT. Its protein product is CASSLYLTSTDTQYF.